A selection of T cell receptor beta chains follows, all from one sample in a study of human T cells and chemical hapten exposure. From the RACE reads, TCRdb called clonotypes with MiXCR, one entry per CDR3 protein. This sample has fewer than 85,000 distinct CDR3 sequences, with approximately 8.6% found just once. The specimen was whole blood. The receptors come from a male donor in good health. Some clones in this sample may be carry-over from other donors' samples. Both conserved end residues are part of each CDR3. D genes are given only for firm matches. Part of the rows lack a size; the others show once, few, many or a class for expanded clones.

>TRBJ1-1|TRBV20-1|-|few
CSASDRKNTEAFF
TGCAGTGCTTCCGACAGGAAAAACACTGAAGCTTTCTTT
>TRBJ1-2|TRBV12-3/TRBV12-4|TRBD1|few
CASSSDRVAYGYTF
TGTGCCAGCAGTTCGGACAGGGTGGCCTATGGCTACACCTTC
>TRBJ2-3|TRBV7-8|TRBD2|few
CASSYRTSGTFRPQYF
TGTGCCAGCAGCTACCGGACTAGCGGGACCTTTCGGCCGCAGTATTTT
>TRBJ2-3|TRBV20-1|-|many
CSACIAESTDTQYF
TGCAGTGCTTGTATAGCGGAGAGCACAGATACGCAGTATTTT
>TRBJ1-1|TRBV16|-|-
CASSHEQGLVSTEAFF
TGTGCCAGCAGCCATGAACAGGGTCTTGTCTCGACTGAAGCTTTCTTT
>TRBJ1-1|TRBV12-3/TRBV12-4|-|few
CASSFGGWEKNTEAFF
TGTGCCAGCAGTTTTGGCGGTTGGGAGAAGAACACTGAAGCTTTCTTT
>TRBJ2-3|TRBV27|-|many
CASSSVGRSDTQYF
TGTGCCAGCAGTTCCGTCGGGCGTTCAGATACGCAGTATTTT
>TRBJ1-5|TRBV20-1|-|few
CSALMIDSNQPQHF
TGCAGTGCCCTTATGATAGATAGCAATCAGCCCCAGCATTTT
>TRBJ1-1|TRBV12-3/TRBV12-4|TRBD1|many
CASRGDRVGTEAFF
TGTGCCAGCAGGGGGGACAGGGTTGGAACTGAAGCTTTCTTT
>TRBJ2-7|TRBV11-2|TRBD2|-
CASSPRPHRASGRYVTYEQYF
TGTGCCAGCAGCCCTCGACCTCACAGGGCTAGCGGGCGTTATGTAACCTACGAGCAGTACTTC
>TRBJ1-2|TRBV29-1|-|-
CSVEGAGLYGYTF
TGCAGCGTTGAAGGGGCAGGTCTCTATGGCTACACCTTC